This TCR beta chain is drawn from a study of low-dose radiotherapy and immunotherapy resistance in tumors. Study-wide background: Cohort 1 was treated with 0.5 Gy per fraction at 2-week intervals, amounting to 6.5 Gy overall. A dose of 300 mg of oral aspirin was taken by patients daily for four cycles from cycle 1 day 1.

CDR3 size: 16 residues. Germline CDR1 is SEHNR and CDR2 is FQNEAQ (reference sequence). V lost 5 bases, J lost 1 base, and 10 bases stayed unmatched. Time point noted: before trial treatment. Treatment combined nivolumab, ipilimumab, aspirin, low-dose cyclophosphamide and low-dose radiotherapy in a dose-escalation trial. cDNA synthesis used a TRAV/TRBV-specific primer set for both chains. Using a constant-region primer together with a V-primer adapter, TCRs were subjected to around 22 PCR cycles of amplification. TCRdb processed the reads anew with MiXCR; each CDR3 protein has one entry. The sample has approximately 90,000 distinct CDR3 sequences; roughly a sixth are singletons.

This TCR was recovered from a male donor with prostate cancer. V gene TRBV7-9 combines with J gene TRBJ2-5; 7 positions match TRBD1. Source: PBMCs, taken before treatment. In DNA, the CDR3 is TGTGCCAGCAGCAAAACAAGGACAGGCATCCAAGAGACCCAGTACTTC. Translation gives CASSKTRTGIQETQYF. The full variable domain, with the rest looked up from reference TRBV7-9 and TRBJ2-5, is DTGVSQNPRHKITKRGQNVTFRCDPISEHNRLYWYRQTLGQGPEFLTYFQNEAQLEKSRLLSDRFSAERPKGSFSTLEIQRTEQGDSAMYLCASSKTRTGIQETQYFGPGTRLLVL.